Listed below are T cell receptor beta chains from one sample, sequenced in a study of OX40 agonist ivuxolimab in advanced cancers. Sequencing was performed with immunoSEQ multiplex PCR; in TCRdb, only in-frame clones are kept and a portion is missing. Of 57,000 or so clones listed, approximately 89% are singletons. Sequencing was performed on CD4+ or CD8+ T cells sorted from blood, taken in a trial of the OX40 agonist ivuxolimab. These receptors were collected from an adult with an advanced solid tumor such as melanoma, head and neck, liver or kidney cancer. Each CDR3 is given with its conserved first and last residue. A D gene is named only where the DNA matches it firmly. Expanded clones are given a class, and other clones once, few, many or no size at all.

V	J	size	D	CDR3	DNA
TRBV6-5	TRBJ2-2	.	.	CASRSGSDTGELFF	TGTGCCAGCAGAAGCGGGTCTGACACCGGGGAGCTGTTTTTT
TRBV7-2	TRBJ2-7	.	TRBD2	CASSLDSSGIYEQYF	TGTGCCAGCAGCTTAGATTCTAGCGGGATTTACGAGCAGTACTTC
TRBV15	TRBJ2-3	.	.	CATSRDLARGTSTDTQYF	TGTGCCACCAGCAGAGATCTGGCGAGGGGTACGAGCACAGATACGCAGTATTTT
TRBV11-2	TRBJ2-3	.	TRBD2	CASSLLAGGTDTQYF	TGTGCCAGCAGCTTACTAGCGGGAGGGACAGATACGCAGTATTTT
TRBV5-1	TRBJ1-5	.	.	CARGPGDPYICCNQPQHF	.
TRBV19	TRBJ2-5	.	.	CASSIWGTSKETQYF	TGTGCCAGTAGTATATGGGGGACTTCGAAAGAGACCCAGTACTTC
TRBV21-1	TRBJ2-5	.	.	CASSKGDREKETQYF	TGTGCCAGCAGCAAAGGGGACAGGGAAAAAGAGACCCAGTACTTC
TRBV4-1	TRBJ2-7	.	.	CASSQARNSYEQYF	TGCGCCAGCAGCCAAGCGAGGAACTCCTACGAGCAGTACTTC
TRBV5-1	TRBJ2-5	once	TRBD1	CASSLGLRGGEETQYF	TGCGCCAGCAGCTTGGGGCTACGAGGGGGCGAGGAGACCCAGTACTTC
TRBV9	TRBJ1-1	.	.	CASSVPHRGENTEAFF	TGTGCCAGCAGCGTCCCCCATCGGGGGGAGAACACTGAAGCTTTCTTT
TRBV27	TRBJ2-6	.	.	CASSFGWASGANVLTF	TGTGCCAGCAGTTTTGGATGGGCCTCTGGGGCCAACGTCCTGACTTTC
TRBV4-3	TRBJ1-3	.	.	CASSQGRSNTIYF	TGCGCCAGCAGCCAAGGACGGTCGAACACCATATATTTT
TRBV7-2	TRBJ2-1	.	.	CASSSTYEQFF	TGTGCCAGCAGCTCTACCTATGAGCAGTTCTTC
TRBV4-3	TRBJ2-1	.	.	CASSQVRQLAYNEQFF	TGCGCCAGCAGCCAAGTAAGACAGCTAGCCTACAATGAGCAGTTCTTC
TRBV7-6	TRBJ2-1	.	TRBD2	CASSPLAGEYNEQFF	TGTGCCAGCAGCCCCCTAGCGGGAGAGTACAATGAGCAGTTCTTC
TRBV7-8	TRBJ1-1	.	TRBD1	CASSLGDSSSGAFF	TGTGCCAGCAGCTTGGGGGACAGCAGTAGTGGGGCTTTCTTT
TRBV7-2	TRBJ2-7	.	.	CASSLVGLIRTYEQYF	TGTGCCAGCAGCTTAGTCGGGCTTATAAGAACCTACGAGCAGTACTTC
TRBV28	TRBJ2-1	.	TRBD2	CASSFSRRGSIVDNEQFF	TGTGCCAGCAGTTTTTCGAGGCGCGGGAGTATTGTTGACAATGAGCAGTTCTTC
TRBV6-5	TRBJ2-1	.	TRBD2	CASSYSGLAGNEQFF	TGTGCCAGCAGTTACTCGGGACTAGCGGGCAATGAGCAGTTCTTC
TRBV12-5	TRBJ2-3	.	TRBD2	CASGRPGTSGRGGLGTDTQYF	TGTGCTAGTGGCCGGCCTGGGACTAGCGGGAGGGGAGGGCTTGGCACAGATACGCAGTATTTT
TRBV4-3	TRBJ2-4	.	.	CASSQDGRGKGNIQYF	TGCGCCAGCAGCCAAGACGGCCGCGGGAAGGGAAACATTCAGTACTTC
TRBV7-6	TRBJ2-7	.	.	CASRSSGSWEQYF	TGTGCCAGCAGATCCTCAGGGTCCTGGGAGCAGTACTTC
TRBV6-5	TRBJ2-2	.	TRBD2	CASSYSLAGGVGELFF	TGTGCCAGCAGTTACTCACTAGCGGGAGGCGTCGGGGAGCTGTTTTTT
TRBV7-2	TRBJ2-7	.	TRBD2	CASTPGGDPYEQYF	TGTGCCAGCACCCCCGGGGGGGACCCCTACGAGCAGTACTTC
TRBV11-3	TRBJ2-7	.	.	CASSLDRYEQYF	TGTGCCAGCAGCTTAGATCGCTACGAGCAGTACTTC
TRBV6-1	TRBJ1-1	.	.	CASRYGTEAFF	TGTGCCAGCAGGTATGGCACTGAAGCTTTCTTT
TRBV4-3	TRBJ2-7	.	TRBD1	CASSQLRGSSYEQYF	TGCGCCAGCAGCCAGCTCAGGGGGAGCTCCTACGAGCAGTACTTC
TRBV7-8	TRBJ1-4	once	.	CASSQDSATNEKLFF	TGTGCCAGCAGCCAAGACAGTGCAACTAATGAAAAACTGTTTTTT
TRBV28	TRBJ2-1	.	TRBD2	CASSFSGRTLNEQFF	TGTGCCAGCAGCTTTAGCGGGAGGACCCTTAATGAGCAGTTCTTC
TRBV11-2	TRBJ2-7	.	TRBD2	CASSITSGSFHEQYF	TGTGCCAGCAGCATAACTAGCGGGAGTTTCCACGAGCAGTACTTC
TRBV5-6	TRBJ2-5	.	.	CASSLAGTEEETQYF	TGTGCCAGCAGCTTGGCCGGGACCGAGGAGGAGACCCAGTACTTC
TRBV5-1	TRBJ2-1	.	.	CASSLATGLNEQFF	TGCGCCAGCAGCCTTGCAACAGGGTTGAATGAGCAGTTCTTC
TRBV5-1	TRBJ1-1	.	.	CASRSGYSDTEAFF	TGCGCCAGCAGGAGTGGATACTCGGACACTGAAGCTTTCTTT
TRBV11-2	TRBJ1-4	.	TRBD1	CASSRTGTGSEKLFF	TGTGCCAGCAGCCGAACCGGGACAGGGAGTGAAAAACTGTTTTTT
TRBV9	TRBJ2-7	.	.	CASSVGGSGYEQYF	TGTGCCAGCAGCGTAGGTGGCAGTGGCTACGAGCAGTACTTC
TRBV6-1	TRBJ2-7	few	.	CASGAFEQYF	TGTGCCAGCGGGGCCTTCGAGCAGTACTTC
TRBV9	TRBJ2-5	once	.	CASSVGGRAETQYF	TGTGCCAGCAGCGTAGGAGGCCGGGCGGAGACCCAGTACTTC
TRBV2	TRBJ2-1	.	.	CASSLTELGYNEQFF	TGTGCCAGCAGTTTGACTGAGCTCGGATACAATGAGCAGTTCTTC
TRBV28	TRBJ2-7	.	TRBD2	CASSWGRLAEDPSEQYF	TGTGCCAGCAGTTGGGGAAGACTAGCGGAAGACCCCTCCGAGCAGTACTTC
TRBV4-3	TRBJ2-7	.	TRBD2	CASSLGLAGGYEQYF	TGCGCCAGCAGCCTGGGACTAGCGGGAGGTTACGAGCAGTACTTC
TRBV7-9	TRBJ2-5	.	TRBD2	CASSLRREGPRETQYF	TGTGCCAGCAGCTTACGGCGGGAGGGCCCCCGAGAGACCCAGTACTTC
TRBV28	TRBJ2-1	.	TRBD2	CASSLSRQLAGYNEQFF	TGTGCCAGCAGTTTAAGCCGCCAACTAGCGGGTTACAATGAGCAGTTCTTC
TRBV6-5	TRBJ2-1	.	.	CASSYSKRYNEQFF	TGTGCCAGCAGTTACTCGAAGCGGTACAATGAGCAGTTCTTC
TRBV4-1	TRBJ1-3	.	TRBD1	CASSHRTGGSGNTIYF	TGCGCCAGCAGCCATCGGACAGGGGGATCTGGAAACACCATATATTTT